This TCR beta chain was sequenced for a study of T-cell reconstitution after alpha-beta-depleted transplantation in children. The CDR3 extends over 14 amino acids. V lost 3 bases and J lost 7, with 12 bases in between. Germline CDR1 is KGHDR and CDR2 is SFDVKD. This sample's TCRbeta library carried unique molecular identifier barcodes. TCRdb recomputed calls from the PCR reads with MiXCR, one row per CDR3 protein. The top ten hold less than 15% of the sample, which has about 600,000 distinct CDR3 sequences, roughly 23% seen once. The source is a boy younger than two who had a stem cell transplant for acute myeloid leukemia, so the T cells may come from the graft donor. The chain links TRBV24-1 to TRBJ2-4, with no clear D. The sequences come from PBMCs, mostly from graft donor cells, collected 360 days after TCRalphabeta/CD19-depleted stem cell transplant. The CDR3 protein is CATSDPKLWNIQYF. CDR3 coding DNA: TGTGCCACCAGTGATCCAAAGTTGTGGAACATTCAGTACTTC.